This TCR beta chain was captured in a study of cytomegalovirus exposure and HLA in healthy donors. Study-level points and caveats: Most observed TCR sequences were rare, whereas some public TCRs were detected in many donors. Reports state that TCR beta sequences accurately predicted most subjects' HLA-A and HLA-B alleles. Reports showed the classifier diagnosing cytomegalovirus status with high specificity and sensitivity. Analyzed later, most CMV-associated TCR beta chains appeared HLA-restricted.

Points on this clone: What it binds is not known.

Germline V gene lookup returns CDR1 SGHTA and CDR2 FQGNSA. V was cut by 5 bases and J by 7 bases, with 15 bases left in between. There are 15 residues in the CDR3. PCR was performed using 60 Vbeta and 13 Jbeta primers. The data were produced by immunoSEQ multiplex PCR, yet TCRdb's version contains in-frame clones alone and is incomplete. The profile covers about 77,000 clones, with 78% appearing a single time and 3% to 3.5% taken by the ten largest. The rearrangement joins TRBV7-2 to TRBJ1-6; D might be TRBD1 (6 bases). This receptor was obtained from a middle-aged man in good health and CMV-seronegative. The sequenced material came from PBMCs. The CDR3, as DNA: TGTGCCAGCAGCCGGAACGACAGGCGAAATTCACCCCTCCACTTT. Protein sequence: CASSRNDRRNSPLHF. The full variable domain, rest sourced from reference TRBV7-2 and TRBJ1-6, is GAGVSQSPSNKVTEKGKDVELRCDPISGHTALYWYRQSLGQGLEFLIYFQGNSAPDKSGLPSDRFSAERTGGSVSTLTIQRTQQEDSAVYLCASSRNDRRNSPLHFGNGTRLTVT.